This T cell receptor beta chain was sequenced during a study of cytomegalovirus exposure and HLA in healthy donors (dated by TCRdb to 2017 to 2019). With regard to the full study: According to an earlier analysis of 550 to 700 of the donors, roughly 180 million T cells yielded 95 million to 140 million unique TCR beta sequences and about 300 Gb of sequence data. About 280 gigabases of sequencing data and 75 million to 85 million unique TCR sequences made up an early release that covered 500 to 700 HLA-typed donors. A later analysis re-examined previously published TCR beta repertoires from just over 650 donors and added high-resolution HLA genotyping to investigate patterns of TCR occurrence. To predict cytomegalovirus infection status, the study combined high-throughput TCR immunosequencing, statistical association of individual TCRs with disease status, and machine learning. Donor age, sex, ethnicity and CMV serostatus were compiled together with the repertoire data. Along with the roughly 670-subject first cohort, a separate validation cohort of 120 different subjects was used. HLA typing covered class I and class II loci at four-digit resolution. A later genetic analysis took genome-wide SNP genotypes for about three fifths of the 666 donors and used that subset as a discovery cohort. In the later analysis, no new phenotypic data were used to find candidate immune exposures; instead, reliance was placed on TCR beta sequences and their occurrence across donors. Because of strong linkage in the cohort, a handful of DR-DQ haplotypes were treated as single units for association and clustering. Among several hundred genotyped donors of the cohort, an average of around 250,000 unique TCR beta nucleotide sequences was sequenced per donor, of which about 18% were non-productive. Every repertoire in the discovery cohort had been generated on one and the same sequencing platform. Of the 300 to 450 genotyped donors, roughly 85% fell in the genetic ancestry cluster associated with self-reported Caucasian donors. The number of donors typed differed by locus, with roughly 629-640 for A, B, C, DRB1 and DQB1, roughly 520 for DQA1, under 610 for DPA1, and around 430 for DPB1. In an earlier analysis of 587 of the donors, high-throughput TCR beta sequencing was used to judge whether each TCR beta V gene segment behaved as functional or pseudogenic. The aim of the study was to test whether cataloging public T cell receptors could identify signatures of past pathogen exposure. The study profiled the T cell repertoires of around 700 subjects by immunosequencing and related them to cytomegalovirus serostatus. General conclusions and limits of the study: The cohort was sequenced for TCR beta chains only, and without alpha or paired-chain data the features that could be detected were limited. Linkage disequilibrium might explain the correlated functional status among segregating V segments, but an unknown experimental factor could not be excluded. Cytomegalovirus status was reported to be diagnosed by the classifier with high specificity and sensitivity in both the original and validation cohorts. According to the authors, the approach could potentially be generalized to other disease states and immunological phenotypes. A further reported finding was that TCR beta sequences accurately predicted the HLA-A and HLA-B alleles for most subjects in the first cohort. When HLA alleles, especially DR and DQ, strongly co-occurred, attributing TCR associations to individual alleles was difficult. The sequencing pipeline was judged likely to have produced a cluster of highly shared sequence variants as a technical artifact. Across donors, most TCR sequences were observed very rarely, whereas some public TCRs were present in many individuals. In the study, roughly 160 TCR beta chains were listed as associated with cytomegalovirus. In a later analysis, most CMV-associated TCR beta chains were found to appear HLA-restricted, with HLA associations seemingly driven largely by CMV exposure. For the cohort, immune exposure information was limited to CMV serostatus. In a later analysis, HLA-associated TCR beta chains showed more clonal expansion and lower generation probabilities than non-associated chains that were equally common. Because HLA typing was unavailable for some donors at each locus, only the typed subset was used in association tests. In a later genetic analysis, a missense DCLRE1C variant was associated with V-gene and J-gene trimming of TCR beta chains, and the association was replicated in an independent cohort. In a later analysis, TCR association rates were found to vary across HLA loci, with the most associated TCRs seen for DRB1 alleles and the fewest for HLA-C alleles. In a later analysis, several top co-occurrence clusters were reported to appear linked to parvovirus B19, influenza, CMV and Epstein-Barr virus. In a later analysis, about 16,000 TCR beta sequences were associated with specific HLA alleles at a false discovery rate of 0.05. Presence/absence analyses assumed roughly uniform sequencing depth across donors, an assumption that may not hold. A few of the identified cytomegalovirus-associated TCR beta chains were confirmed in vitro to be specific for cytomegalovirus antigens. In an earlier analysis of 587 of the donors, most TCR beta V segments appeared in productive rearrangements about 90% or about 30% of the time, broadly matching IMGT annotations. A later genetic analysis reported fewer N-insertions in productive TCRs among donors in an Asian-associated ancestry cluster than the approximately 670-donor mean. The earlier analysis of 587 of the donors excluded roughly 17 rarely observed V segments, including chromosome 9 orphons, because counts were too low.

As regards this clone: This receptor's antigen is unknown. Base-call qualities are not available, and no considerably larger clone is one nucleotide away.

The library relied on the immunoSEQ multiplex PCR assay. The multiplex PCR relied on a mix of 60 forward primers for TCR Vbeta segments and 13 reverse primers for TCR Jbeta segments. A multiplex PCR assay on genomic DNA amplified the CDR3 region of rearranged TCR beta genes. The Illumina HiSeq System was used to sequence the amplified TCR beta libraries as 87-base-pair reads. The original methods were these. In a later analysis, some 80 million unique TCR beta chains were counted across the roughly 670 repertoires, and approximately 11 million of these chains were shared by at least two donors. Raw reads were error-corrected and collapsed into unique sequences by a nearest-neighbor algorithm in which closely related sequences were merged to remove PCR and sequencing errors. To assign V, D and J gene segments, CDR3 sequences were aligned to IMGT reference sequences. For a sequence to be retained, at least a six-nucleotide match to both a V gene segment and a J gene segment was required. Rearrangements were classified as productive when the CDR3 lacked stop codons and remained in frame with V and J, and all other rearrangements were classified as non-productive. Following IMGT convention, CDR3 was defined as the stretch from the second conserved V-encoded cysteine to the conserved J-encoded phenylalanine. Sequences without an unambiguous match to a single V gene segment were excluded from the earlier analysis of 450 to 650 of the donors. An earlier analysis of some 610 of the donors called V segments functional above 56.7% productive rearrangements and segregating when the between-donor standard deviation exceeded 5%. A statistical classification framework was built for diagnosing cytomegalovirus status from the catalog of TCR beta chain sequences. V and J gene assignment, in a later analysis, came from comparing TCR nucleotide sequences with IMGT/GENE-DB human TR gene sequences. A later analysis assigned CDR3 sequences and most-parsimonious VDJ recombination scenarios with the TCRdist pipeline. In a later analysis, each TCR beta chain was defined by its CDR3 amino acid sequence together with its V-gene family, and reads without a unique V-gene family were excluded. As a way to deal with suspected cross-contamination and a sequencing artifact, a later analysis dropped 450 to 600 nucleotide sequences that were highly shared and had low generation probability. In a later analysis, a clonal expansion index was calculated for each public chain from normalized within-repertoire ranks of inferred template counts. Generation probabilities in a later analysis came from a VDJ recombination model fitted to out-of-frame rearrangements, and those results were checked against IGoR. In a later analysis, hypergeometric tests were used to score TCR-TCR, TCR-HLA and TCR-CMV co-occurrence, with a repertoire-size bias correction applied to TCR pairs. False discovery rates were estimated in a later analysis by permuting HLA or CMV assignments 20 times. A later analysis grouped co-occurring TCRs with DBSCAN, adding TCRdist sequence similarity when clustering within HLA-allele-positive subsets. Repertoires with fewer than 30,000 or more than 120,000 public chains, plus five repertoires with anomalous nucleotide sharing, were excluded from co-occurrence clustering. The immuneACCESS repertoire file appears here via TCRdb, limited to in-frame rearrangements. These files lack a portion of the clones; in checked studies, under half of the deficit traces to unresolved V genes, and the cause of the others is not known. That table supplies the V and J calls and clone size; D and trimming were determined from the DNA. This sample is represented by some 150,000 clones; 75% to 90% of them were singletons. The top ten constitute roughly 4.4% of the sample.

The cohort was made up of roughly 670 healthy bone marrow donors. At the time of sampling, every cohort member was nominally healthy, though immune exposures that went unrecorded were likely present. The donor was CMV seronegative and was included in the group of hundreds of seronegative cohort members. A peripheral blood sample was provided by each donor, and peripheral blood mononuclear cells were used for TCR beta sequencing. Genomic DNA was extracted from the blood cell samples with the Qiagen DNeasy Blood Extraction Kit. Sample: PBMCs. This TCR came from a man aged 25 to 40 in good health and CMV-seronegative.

The CDR3 corresponds to CASTPSPRLAGDEQYF. The DNA reads TGTGCCAGCACCCCCTCGCCCCGACTAGCGGGAGACGAGCAGTACTTC. The sequence joins TRBV27 to TRBJ2-7, and 12 junction bases match TRBD2. The CDR1 and CDR2 encoded by the germline V gene (reference sequence) are MNHEY and SMNVEV. The CDR3, cysteine through phenylalanine, is 16 amino acids long. This entry keeps only the CDR3 DNA: 48 bases, framed from base 1. The germline V and J ends show losses of 7 bases and 5 bases respectively, and no gene match explains 12 bases of the junction.